A single sample is the source of the 21 T cell receptor beta chains below, sequenced in a study of blood T cell repertoires in COVID-19. The data were produced by immunoSEQ multiplex PCR, yet TCRdb's version contains in-frame clones alone and is incomplete. The sample has just over 650,000 clones; 90% are singletons. The sample taken for sequencing was peripheral blood. All receptors come from a woman aged 18-30 years with acute or convalescent COVID-19.

This chain connects TRBV11-3 to TRBJ1-1; possibly TRBD1 for D (5 bases). The CDR3 has 14 residues. The V end lost 5 bases, the J end lost 3 bases, and 13 bases lay between the germline ends. CDR1 is SGHNT and CDR2 is YENEEA in the germline V gene. CDR3 amino acids: CASSGGPGDTEAFF. In nucleotides, the CDR3 is TGTGCCAGCAGCGGGGGACCGGGGGACACTGAAGCTTTCTTT. The whole variable domain, filled in from reference TRBV11-3 and TRBJ1-1, reads EAGVVQSPRYKIIEKKQPVAFWCNPISGHNTLYWYLQNLGQGPELLIRYENEEAVDDSQLPKDRFSAERLKGVDSTLKIQPAELGDSAVYLCASSGGPGDTEAFFGQGTRLTVV.

The gene calls are TRBV5-8 and TRBJ2-1, with a weak D call TRBD2 (5 bases). The V and J ends lost 8 bases and 3 bases respectively, with 24 bases between them. Germline CDR1 is SGHTS and CDR2 is YDEGEE. This CDR3 spans 17 amino acids. CDR3 sequence reads: CARTSGGGLVRYNEQFF. As DNA, the CDR3 is TGTGCCAGAACCTCTGGAGGTGGGCTAGTCCGCTACAATGAGCAGTTCTTC. Combining the CDR3 with reference TRBV5-8 and TRBJ2-1 gives the whole variable domain EAGVTQSPTHLIKTRGQQATLRCSPISGHTSVYWYQQALGLGLQFLLWYDEGEERNRGNFPPRFSGRQFPNYSSELNVNALELEDSALYLCARTSGGGLVRYNEQFFGPGTRLTVL.

The rearrangement joins TRBV24-1 to TRBJ2-5, with 9 bases fitting TRBD1. Per germline, CDR1 KGHDR and CDR2 SFDVKD. The CDR3 extends over 14 amino acids. After removal of 6 bases from V and 5 bases from J, the junction contained 6 bases not matched to a gene. The CDR3 DNA sequence: TGTGCCACCAGTCCCGGGGACAGGGTGGAGACCCAGTACTTC. Translation: CATSPGDRVETQYF.

The chain employs TRBV25-1 and TRBJ2-2, with no clear D. This CDR3 spans 13 amino acids. The germline CDR1 and CDR2 sequences are MGHDK and SYGVNS. The ends were cut back, 6 bases at V and 2 bases at J, with 7 bases in the middle. Written as DNA, the CDR3 is TGTGCCAGCAGACGAGGAAACACCGGGGAGCTGTTTTTT. This codes for CASRRGNTGELFF.

Concerning this clone itself: The sample holds other DNA sequences that translate to the same CDR3. This chain's CDR3 is CASSRSSYEQYF. In DNA form, the CDR3 reads TGTGCCAGCAGCCGGAGCTCCTACGAGCAGTACTTC. The chain combines TRBV6-2 or TRBV6-3 with TRBJ2-7; no clear D gene. Germline V gives CDR1 MNHEY, CDR2 SVGEGT. V lost 6 bases, J lost 0 bases, and 6 bases lay in between. CDR3 length: 12 amino acids.

The genes are TRBV13 and TRBJ1-6; 8 nucleotides match TRBD1. The germline CDR1 and CDR2 sequences are PRHDT and FYEKMQ (reference sequence). Trimming removed 1 base from V and 7 bases from J; junction bases left unmatched: 9. This CDR3 region has 17 residues. The CDR3 nucleotides read TGTGCCAGCAGCTTAGTATCCGCAGGGGGCATGAATTCACCCCTCCACTTT. Translated, it gives CASSLVSAGGMNSPLHF.

Concerning this clone itself: The same CDR3 also results from other DNA sequences found in this sample. The chain couples TRBV19 to TRBJ2-1; 10 bases agree with TRBD2. Losses at the gene ends were 3 bases for V and 3 bases for J; bases not matched to a gene: 5. Germline loops: CDR1 LNHDA, CDR2 SQIVND (reference sequence). The length of the CDR3 is 16 residues. The CDR3 region has the DNA TGTGCCAGTAGTATTGCTAGCGGGGGATACTACAATGAGCAGTTCTTC. Translation: CASSIASGGYYNEQFF.

The V gene is TRBV28, the J gene TRBJ2-3, with 8 bases aligning to TRBD2. The V gene's germline CDR1 is MDHEN and CDR2 SYDVKM. V gave up 6 bases and J gave up 5 bases; unmatched junction bases: 7. The CDR3 runs 14 residues. The CDR3 DNA reads as TGTGCCAGCAGCCTTGGACTAGCTGGAGATACGCAGTATTTT. Translation gives CASSLGLAGDTQYF.

This sequence joins TRBV7-6 and TRBJ2-4; D might be TRBD2 (6 bases). Germline values: CDR1 SGHVS, CDR2 FNYEAQ. The CDR3 has 15 residues. Trimming pared 2 bases from V and 2 bases from J, leaving 10 bases between. The DNA of the CDR3 is TGTGCCAGCAGCTTATATGGGGGGACCAAAAACATTCAGTACTTC. This translates into CASSLYGGTKNIQYF.

Notes on this clone: A much more abundant neighbour one base away suggests this may be a read error. V and J are TRBV6-5 and TRBJ1-1; D possibly corresponds to TRBD1 (5 bases). Trimming shortened V by 5 bases and J by 3 bases, and 7 bases separated the two germline ends. There are 12 residues in the CDR3. CDR1 and CDR2 (germline): MNHEY, SVGAGI. The CDR3 DNA is TGTGCCAGCAGTCCAGGGTACACTGAAGCTTTCTTT. It yields the protein CASSPGYTEAFF.

The chain combines TRBV6-5 with TRBJ2-7, with TRBD2 matching 7 bases. Per the germline V gene, CDR1 is MNHEY and CDR2 is SVGAGI. The CDR3 runs 16 residues. V gave up 4 bases and J gave up 5 bases; unmatched junction bases: 14. The CDR3 loop reads CASSFLTRGGRNEQYF. The CDR3 nucleotides are TGTGCCAGCAGTTTCCTCACCCGGGGAGGGAGGAACGAGCAGTACTTC.

This clone was found once. The chain is built from TRBV11-2 and TRBJ2-1; possible D gene TRBD2, 7 bases. CDR1 and CDR2 from the germline V gene are SGHAT and FQNNGV. V dropped 1 base and J dropped 6 bases, with 13 bases sitting between them. The CDR3 has 15 residues. The CDR3 DNA is TGTGCCAGCAGCTTAGCCGGGGGGCGGGGCAATGAGCAGTTCTTC. Translating gives CASSLAGGRGNEQFF. The whole variable domain, filled in from reference TRBV11-2 and TRBJ2-1, reads EAGVAQSPRYKIIEKRQSVAFWCNPISGHATLYWYQQILGQGPKLLIQFQNNGVVDDSQLPKDRFSAERLKGVDSTLKIQPAKLEDSAVYLCASSLAGGRGNEQFFGPGTRLTVL.

This clone appeared a single time. The chain is built from TRBV9 and TRBJ2-3; D ambiguous. The CDR3 consists of 14 residues. Germline loops: CDR1 SGDLS, CDR2 YYNGEE. V was trimmed by 0 bases and J by 3 bases, leaving 8 bases between them. The CDR3 nucleotides read TGTGCCAGCAGCGTAGGGCAATTAACAGATACGCAGTATTTT. Amino acid sequence: CASSVGQLTDTQYF.

CDR3 DNA sequence: TGTGCCAGCAGCCAGACAGGGGGTAGCTATGGCTACACCTTC. Translating it yields CASSQTGGSYGYTF. The chain recombines TRBV7-2 with TRBJ1-2, with 9 bases matching TRBD1. V lost 5 bases, J lost 4 bases, and 5 bases stayed unmatched. The CDR3 has 14 residues. Germline lookup yields CDR1 SGHTA and CDR2 FQGNSA. The variable domain in full, with the rest retrieved from reference TRBV7-2 and TRBJ1-2, is GAGVSQSPSNKVTEKGKDVELRCDPISGHTALYWYRQSLGQGLEFLIYFQGNSAPDKSGLPSDRFSAERTGGSVSTLTIQRTQQEDSAVYLCASSQTGGSYGYTFGSGTRLTVV.

This clone was counted a few times. The chain combines TRBV28 with TRBJ1-5; 7 bases are a match to TRBD1. CDR1 and CDR2 from the germline V gene are MDHEN and SYDVKM. This CDR3 has 14 amino acids. V trimming: 4 bases; J trimming: 3 bases; junction bases outside the gene matches: 3. DNA for the CDR3: TGTGCCAGCAGTTCGGGACAGCACAATCAGCCCCAGCATTTT. Its translation: CASSSGQHNQPQHF.

CDR3 sequence (DNA): TGTGCCAGCAGGAAAGACCCACGATTAGATCAGCCCCAGCATTTT. Amino acids: CASRKDPRLDQPQHF. The genes are TRBV21-1 and TRBJ1-5. TRBV21-1 is annotated as a pseudogene. CDR3 size: 15 residues.

The chain uses TRBV4-1 and TRBJ1-5; D remains ambiguous. Germline CDR1 and CDR2: MGHRA and YSYEKL. The CDR3 spans 13 residues. Trimming shortened V by 1 base and J by 7 bases, and 8 bases separated the two germline ends. Written as DNA, the CDR3 is TGCGCCAGCAGCCAAGGAGTATTGCAGCCCCAGCATTTT. Its protein product is CASSQGVLQPQHF.

The chain is built from TRBV27 and TRBJ2-1; 7 bases agree with TRBD1. V gave up 5 bases and J gave up 8 bases; unmatched junction bases: 12. The CDR3 covers 15 residues. Per the germline V gene, CDR1 is MNHEY and CDR2 is SMNVEV (reference sequence). In DNA form, the CDR3 reads TGTGCCAGCAGTCCCGCCGACAGGGTGGGATATGAGCAGTTCTTC. Residues: CASSPADRVGYEQFF.

This chain joins TRBV30 and TRBJ1-2; 7 positions agree with TRBD1. The CDR3 runs 11 residues. Losses at the gene ends were 3 bases for V and 10 bases for J; bases not matched to a gene: 5. CDR1 GTSNPN and CDR2 SVGIG come from the germline V gene (reference sequence). The CDR3 DNA is TGTGCCTGGAGGGCTACAGGGGCCTACACCTTC. Translating gives CAWRATGAYTF.

As to this clone: Other DNA sequences within the sample encode an identical CDR3. The chain carries TRBV19 and TRBJ1-2; 7 positions match TRBD1. Germline V lookup: CDR1 LNHDA, CDR2 SQIVND (reference sequence). V dropped 7 bases and J dropped 3; count of bases not matched to a gene: 5. The length of the CDR3 is 13 residues. The DNA for the CDR3 is TGTGCCAGTAACAGGGGCAGAGACTATGGCTACACCTTC. Translated, it gives CASNRGRDYGYTF.

The rearrangement joins TRBV7-9 to TRBJ2-2, with 8 bases fitting TRBD1. Germline CDR1 reads SEHNR; CDR2 reads FQNEAQ (reference sequence). V dropped 4 bases and J dropped 4; count of bases not matched to a gene: 8. The CDR3 is made up of 16 amino acids. CDR3 in amino acids: CASSSPDRGGTGELFF. In DNA, the CDR3 is TGTGCCAGCAGCTCGCCAGACAGGGGAGGCACCGGGGAGCTGTTTTTT. The full variable domain, with the rest looked up from reference TRBV7-9 and TRBJ2-2, is DTGVSQNPRHKITKRGQNVTFRCDPISEHNRLYWYRQTLGQGPEFLTYFQNEAQLEKSRLLSDRFSAERPKGSFSTLEIQRTEQGDSAMYLCASSSPDRGGTGELFFGEGSRLTVL.